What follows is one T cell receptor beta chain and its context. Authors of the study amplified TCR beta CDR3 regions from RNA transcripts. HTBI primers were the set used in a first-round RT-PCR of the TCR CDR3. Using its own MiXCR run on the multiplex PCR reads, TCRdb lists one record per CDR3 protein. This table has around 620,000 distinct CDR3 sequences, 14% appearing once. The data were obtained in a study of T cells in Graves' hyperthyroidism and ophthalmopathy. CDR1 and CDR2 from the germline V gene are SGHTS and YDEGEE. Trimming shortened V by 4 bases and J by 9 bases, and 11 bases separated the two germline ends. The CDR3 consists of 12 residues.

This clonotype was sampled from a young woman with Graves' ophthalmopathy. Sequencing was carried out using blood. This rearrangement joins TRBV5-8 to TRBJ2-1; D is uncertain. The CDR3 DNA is TGTGCCAGCAGCCCACTCCAGGTTGAGCAGTTCTTC. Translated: CASSPLQVEQFF.